These 25 T cell receptor beta chains share one sample of origin, sequenced in a study of cytomegalovirus exposure and HLA in healthy donors. Clones were read by immunoSEQ multiplex PCR, and TCRdb kept only the in-frame ones, dropping some. The sample yields 100,000 to 150,000 clones, about 87% seen once. Sequencing input: PBMCs. The receptors derive from a man aged 18 to 30 in good health and CMV-seronegative.

The count of this clone is one. V and J are TRBV27 and TRBJ1-4; D is ambiguous. Germline V gene lookup returns CDR1 MNHEY and CDR2 SMNVEV (reference sequence). The CDR3 sequence is 13 residues long. The V and J ends lost 6 bases and 10 bases respectively, with 15 bases between them. The CDR3 DNA reads as TGTGCCAGCAGGGGCCTTGGGCTTGCAAAACTGTTTTTT. This codes for CASRGLGLAKLFF.

The rearrangement uses TRBV28 and TRBJ2-7; 8 bases are a match to TRBD2. The CDR3 has 21 residues. The junction had 24 bases not matched to a gene; V was cut back by 2 bases and J by 3 bases. The germline V gene encodes CDR1 MDHEN and CDR2 SYDVKM. The CDR3 DNA follows: TGTGCCAGCAGTTTAAACTTGGTAGCGGGACCCTCTACCGACGGCGGCTACGAGCAGTACTTC. Residues: CASSLNLVAGPSTDGGYEQYF.

This chain links TRBV4-1 with TRBJ2-3; tentatively, D is TRBD2 (6 bases). CDR1 is MGHRA, CDR2 YSYEKL, per germline. The ends were cut back, 0 bases at V and 3 bases at J, with 10 bases in the middle. The length of the CDR3 is 15 residues. The CDR3, as DNA: TGCGCCAGCAGCCAAGATTACGGGGGTACAGATACGCAGTATTTT. This sequence encodes CASSQDYGGTDTQYF.

This chain connects TRBV7-9 to TRBJ1-4; 9 nucleotides match TRBD1. This CDR3 has 16 residues. Unmatched junction bases numbered 5, after V lost 3 bases and J lost 3 bases. Germline V gives CDR1 SEHNR, CDR2 FQNEAQ (reference sequence). This CDR3 is CASSLTGGPPNEKLFF. CDR3 coding DNA: TGTGCCAGCAGCTTGACAGGGGGTCCGCCTAATGAAAAACTGTTTTTT.

This chain uses TRBV18 with TRBJ2-7, with 9 bases that match TRBD1. Trimming at V came to 1 base and at J to 5 bases, leaving 12 bases not matched to a gene. This CDR3 region has 17 residues. The germline V gene encodes CDR1 KGHSH and CDR2 LQKENI. CDR3 in DNA: TGTGCCAGCTCACCACTGATGACAGGGGGGGTAAGCCACGAGCAGTACTTC. Its protein is CASSPLMTGGVSHEQYF.

CDR3 sequence reads: CASSLARYYGYTF. DNA for the CDR3: TGTGCCAGCAGCTTAGCACGGTACTATGGCTACACCTTC. The chain couples TRBV11-2 to TRBJ1-2; D remains unclear. The CDR3 spans 13 residues. Deletions cut 1 base from V and 3 bases from J, with 6 bases between. Germline V gene sequence: CDR1 SGHAT, CDR2 FQNNGV.

The chain links TRBV6-1 to TRBJ1-5; no clear D. Germline V gene sequence: CDR1 MNHNS, CDR2 SASEGT. Trimming took 0 bases from V and 7 from J, leaving 13 bases between them. The length of the CDR3 is 15 residues. CDR3 sequence: CASSEAPEGGQPQHF. The CDR3 DNA follows: TGTGCCAGCAGTGAAGCGCCCGAGGGCGGCCAGCCCCAGCATTTT.

The rearrangement joins TRBV9 to TRBJ2-3; D may be TRBD1 (5 bases). V lost 0 bases and J lost 1, with 15 bases in between. Germline assignment: CDR1 SGDLS and CDR2 YYNGEE. The CDR3 is 17 residues long. In DNA, the CDR3 is TGTGCCAGCAGCGTAGCCTTGGTGGGCAGGGGCACAGATACGCAGTATTTT. This gives the protein CASSVALVGRGTDTQYF.

This chain links TRBV19 with TRBJ2-7; TRBD1 agrees at 8 bases. Germline V gene lookup returns CDR1 LNHDA and CDR2 SQIVND (reference sequence). Trimming removed 5 bases from V and 2 bases from J; junction bases left unmatched: 5. The CDR3 is 14 residues long. The CDR3 bases are TGTGCCAGTAGTGACCGGGACAGGCCCTACGAGCAGTACTTC. It yields the protein CASSDRDRPYEQYF.

V and J are TRBV13 and TRBJ1-4; 7 nucleotides align to TRBD1. Per the germline V gene, CDR1 is PRHDT and CDR2 is FYEKMQ (reference sequence). The CDR3 extends over 14 amino acids. V trimming: 5 bases; J trimming: 8 bases; junction bases outside the gene matches: 8. CDR3 loop: CASSPRDSGEKLFF. The CDR3 DNA is TGTGCCAGCAGCCCTCGGGACAGTGGGGAAAAACTGTTTTTT.

The chain couples TRBV6-5 to TRBJ1-2; 8 nucleotides agree with TRBD1. Trimming took 5 bases from V and 8 from J; bases not matched to a gene: 4. The CDR3 has 12 residues. Per germline, CDR1 MNHEY and CDR2 SVGAGI. DNA for the CDR3: TGTGCCAGCAGTCAGGGGGCCTGGGGCTACACCTTC. This codes for CASSQGAWGYTF.

The chain couples TRBV5-1 to TRBJ1-5; no clear D. Germline V gene lookup returns CDR1 SGHRS and CDR2 YFSETQ. The V end lost 1 base, the J end lost 4 bases, and 9 bases lay between the germline ends. This CDR3 is built from 14 residues. The CDR3 DNA is TGCGCCAGCAGCTTGAGTCCGGGAAATCAGCCCCAGCATTTT. Protein sequence: CASSLSPGNQPQHF.

The V call is TRBV28, the J call TRBJ1-1; unclear D gene. CDR3 length: 17 amino acids. Trimming pared 5 bases from V and 3 bases from J, leaving 22 bases between. Germline assignment: CDR1 MDHEN and CDR2 SYDVKM. The CDR3 protein is CASSQLGMSGGDTEAFF. CDR3 sequence (DNA): TGTGCCAGCAGTCAACTCGGGATGTCTGGTGGGGACACTGAAGCTTTCTTT.

The chain couples TRBV19 to TRBJ1-6; D ambiguous. CDR1 is LNHDA, CDR2 SQIVND, per germline (reference sequence). V was cut by 3 bases and J by 7 bases, with 7 bases left in between. This CDR3 spans 13 amino acids. The CDR3 sequence: CASSISGNSPLHF. The CDR3, as DNA: TGTGCCAGTAGTATTTCGGGGAATTCACCCCTCCACTTT. Based on the CDR3 plus reference TRBV19 and TRBJ1-6, the full variable domain is DGGITQSPKYLFRKEGQNVTLSCEQNLNHDAMYWYRQDPGQGLRLIYYSQIVNDFQKGDIAEGYSVSREKKESFPLTVTSAQKNPTAFYLCASSISGNSPLHFGNGTRLTVT.

Regarding this clone: Other nucleotide sequences from this sample produce the same CDR3. Here the CDR3 reads CASSLAREQYF. In DNA, the CDR3 is TGTGCCAGCAGCTTAGCGCGCGAGCAGTACTTC. This chain uses TRBV7-9 with TRBJ2-7; no firm D call. Germline V gene lookup returns CDR1 SEHNR and CDR2 FQNEAQ (reference sequence). The ends were cut back, 0 bases at V and 6 bases at J, with 3 bases in the middle. The CDR3 runs 11 residues.

The chain couples TRBV19 to TRBJ2-7, with 9 bases aligning to TRBD1. The V gene end was trimmed by 5 bases and the J gene end by 4 bases; junction bases not matched to a gene: 6. This CDR3 has 14 residues. Germline CDR1 reads LNHDA; CDR2 reads SQIVND (reference sequence). CDR3 residues: CASSGQGSAYEQYF. CDR3 coding DNA: TGTGCCAGTAGTGGACAGGGGTCTGCTTACGAGCAGTACTTC.

As for this clone: Other DNA sequences in the same sample also yield this CDR3. The CDR3 nucleotides read TGTGCCAGCAGTTTATCGGGGGGCACTGAAGCTTTCTTT. Its protein is CASSLSGGTEAFF. The chain joins TRBV28 to TRBJ1-1, with D possibly being TRBD1 (5 bases). Germline lookup yields CDR1 MDHEN and CDR2 SYDVKM. This CDR3 is built from 13 residues. With 1 base removed from V and 4 bases from J, the gap between germline ends came to 7 bases.

The chain uses TRBV7-9 and TRBJ1-5; 7 bases are a match to TRBD1. Germline CDR1 reads SEHNR; CDR2 reads FQNEAQ (reference sequence). This CDR3 region has 14 residues. J lost 5 bases, V lost 5 bases, and 6 bases had no gene match. CDR3 residues: CASSPGTAYQPQHF. For the CDR3, the DNA is TGTGCCAGCAGCCCCGGGACAGCCTATCAGCCCCAGCATTTT. Filled out from reference TRBV7-9 and TRBJ1-5, the complete variable domain reads DTGVSQNPRHKITKRGQNVTFRCDPISEHNRLYWYRQTLGQGPEFLTYFQNEAQLEKSRLLSDRFSAERPKGSFSTLEIQRTEQGDSAMYLCASSPGTAYQPQHFGDGTRLSIL.

The chain carries TRBV5-1 and TRBJ2-5; D is unresolved. The V and J ends lost 2 bases and 1 base respectively, with 9 bases between them. The CDR3 runs 14 residues. Germline lookup yields CDR1 SGHRS and CDR2 YFSETQ. CDR3 coding DNA: TGCGCCAGCAGCTTTACAGAACCCCAAGAGACCCAGTACTTC. Residues: CASSFTEPQETQYF.

The rearrangement uses TRBV11-3 and TRBJ1-5; D is undetermined. The CDR3 runs 17 residues. Germline CDR1 SGHNT, CDR2 YENEEA. The ends were cut back, 1 base at V and 8 bases at J, with 21 bases in the middle. The CDR3 loop is CASSLVRGAIFGKPQHF. CDR3 DNA sequence: TGTGCCAGCAGCTTAGTACGGGGTGCCATTTTTGGAAAGCCCCAGCATTTT.

The chain carries TRBV28 and TRBJ2-7, with 14 bases that match TRBD2. The V gene's germline CDR1 is MDHEN and CDR2 SYDVKM. The length of the CDR3 is 15 residues. V lost 3 bases to trimming and J lost 4 bases; unmatched junction nucleotides: 2. CDR3: CASSFRLAGGYEQYF. The DNA for the CDR3 is TGTGCCAGCAGTTTCCGACTAGCGGGAGGGTACGAGCAGTACTTC.

The chain combines TRBV28 with TRBJ2-7; D possibly corresponds to TRBD2 (6 bases). V lost 5 bases, J lost 3 bases, and 11 bases lay in between. CDR1 MDHEN and CDR2 SYDVKM come from the germline V gene. The length of the CDR3 is 13 residues. CDR3 DNA: TGTGCCAGCAGTCGTAGCGGACTCTACGAGCAGTACTTC. Residues: CASSRSGLYEQYF.

This CDR3 is CSVRRTGGTSGKYNEQFF. The CDR3 DNA follows: TGCAGCGTTAGGCGGACAGGGGGCACTAGCGGGAAATACAATGAGCAGTTCTTC. This chain joins TRBV29-1 and TRBJ2-1, with a possible D match to TRBD1 (11 bases). The CDR3 sequence is 18 residues long. Germline CDR1 SQVTM, CDR2 ANQGSEA. The V and J ends lost 5 bases and 4 bases respectively, with 27 bases between them.

This rearrangement joins TRBV7-2 to TRBJ2-7; TRBD1 matches 9 bases. With 1 base clipped from V and 7 bases from J, the junction kept 11 bases outside the gene matches. Germline CDR1 and CDR2: SGHTA and FQGNSA. CDR3 length: 16 amino acids. The DNA of the CDR3 is TGTGCCAGCAGCTTAGAGGTGTGGGACAGGGCTAGGGAGCAGTACTTC. Its translation is CASSLEVWDRAREQYF.

This chain's CDR3 is CASSSLTPMNTEAFF. The DNA for the CDR3 is TGCGCCAGCAGCAGCTTGACACCTATGAACACTGAAGCTTTCTTT. The chain joins TRBV5-1 to TRBJ1-1; D is unclear. Germline V gene data show CDR1 as SGHRS and CDR2 as YFSETQ. V lost 4 bases and J lost 0, with 13 bases in between. This CDR3 comprises 15 residues.